A selection of T cell receptor beta chains follows, all from one sample in a study of control samples from healthy donors and cancer patients. Sequenced by immunoSEQ multiplex PCR; TCRdb stores in-frame clones only, minus some. Counted here are about 89,000 clones, around nine tenths occurring once; the ten biggest clones make up more than 20%. Sequenced input: blood. These receptors were collected from a man younger than 40 in good health. The CDR3 runs from the conserved cysteine through the conserved F or W. A D gene is named only where the DNA matches it firmly. Not all rows give a size; the values are once, few, many and, for expanded clones, a class.

d_call clone_size j_call v_call cdr3_aa cdr3_nt
. . TRBJ2-5 TRBV9 CASSVLNSFQETQYF TGTGCCAGCAGCGTCTTGAATTCCTTCCAAGAGACCCAGTACTTC
. . TRBJ2-3 TRBV10-1 CASSDRGPYTDTQYF TGCGCCAGCAGTGATCGGGGGCCCTACACAGATACGCAGTATTTT
. . TRBJ1-2 TRBV7-2 CASTKGATNYGYTF TGTGCCAGCACCAAAGGGGCCACCAACTATGGCTACACCTTC
TRBD1 few TRBJ2-1 TRBV7-6 CASSPGQGRAGEQFF TGTGCCAGCAGCCCGGGACAGGGGCGCGCGGGTGAGCAGTTCTTC
. . TRBJ1-1 TRBV5-4 CASSSEGTEAFF TGTGCCAGCAGCTCGGAGGGCACTGAAGCTTTCTTT
. . TRBJ2-7 TRBV18 CASSPVGPRQLINEQYF TGTGCCAGCTCACCTGTCGGTCCCCGACAGTTGATTAACGAGCAGTACTTC
. . TRBJ2-1 TRBV7-6 CASSWGPGEQFF TGTGCCAGCAGCTGGGGACCAGGCGAGCAGTTCTTC
. . TRBJ1-2 TRBV10-2 CASSADRYGYTF TGCGCCAGCAGTGCGGACAGATATGGCTACACCTTC
TRBD1 . TRBJ1-4 TRBV7-9 CASSQGQGNREKLFF TGTGCCAGCAGCCAGGGACAGGGCAATCGGGAAAAACTGTTTTTT
. few TRBJ1-5 TRBV29-1 CSVLGGFNQPQHF TGCAGCGTCCTGGGTGGGTTCAATCAGCCCCAGCATTTT
. . TRBJ2-5 TRBV15 CATSRVGGGPETQYF TGTGCCACCAGCAGAGTTGGGGGGGGGCCGGAGACCCAGTACTTC
. . TRBJ2-5 TRBV29-1 CSVRDHQETQYF TGCAGCGTCCGGGACCACCAAGAGACCCAGTACTTC
. once TRBJ2-1 TRBV6-4 CASSVEGGSYEQFF TGTGCCAGCAGTGTCGAGGGGGGGAGTTATGAGCAGTTCTTC
. . TRBJ2-2 TRBV9 CASSVAVTGELFF TGTGCCAGCAGCGTAGCCGTGACCGGGGAGCTGTTTTTT
TRBD2 . TRBJ2-5 TRBV11-3 CASSPPPSSGGGGTQYF TGTGCCAGCAGCCCACCTCCGTCTAGCGGGGGGGGCGGGACCCAGTACTTC
. . TRBJ1-1 TRBV21-1 CASSNGGAEAFF TGTGCCAGCAGCAACGGGGGTGCTGAAGCTTTCTTT